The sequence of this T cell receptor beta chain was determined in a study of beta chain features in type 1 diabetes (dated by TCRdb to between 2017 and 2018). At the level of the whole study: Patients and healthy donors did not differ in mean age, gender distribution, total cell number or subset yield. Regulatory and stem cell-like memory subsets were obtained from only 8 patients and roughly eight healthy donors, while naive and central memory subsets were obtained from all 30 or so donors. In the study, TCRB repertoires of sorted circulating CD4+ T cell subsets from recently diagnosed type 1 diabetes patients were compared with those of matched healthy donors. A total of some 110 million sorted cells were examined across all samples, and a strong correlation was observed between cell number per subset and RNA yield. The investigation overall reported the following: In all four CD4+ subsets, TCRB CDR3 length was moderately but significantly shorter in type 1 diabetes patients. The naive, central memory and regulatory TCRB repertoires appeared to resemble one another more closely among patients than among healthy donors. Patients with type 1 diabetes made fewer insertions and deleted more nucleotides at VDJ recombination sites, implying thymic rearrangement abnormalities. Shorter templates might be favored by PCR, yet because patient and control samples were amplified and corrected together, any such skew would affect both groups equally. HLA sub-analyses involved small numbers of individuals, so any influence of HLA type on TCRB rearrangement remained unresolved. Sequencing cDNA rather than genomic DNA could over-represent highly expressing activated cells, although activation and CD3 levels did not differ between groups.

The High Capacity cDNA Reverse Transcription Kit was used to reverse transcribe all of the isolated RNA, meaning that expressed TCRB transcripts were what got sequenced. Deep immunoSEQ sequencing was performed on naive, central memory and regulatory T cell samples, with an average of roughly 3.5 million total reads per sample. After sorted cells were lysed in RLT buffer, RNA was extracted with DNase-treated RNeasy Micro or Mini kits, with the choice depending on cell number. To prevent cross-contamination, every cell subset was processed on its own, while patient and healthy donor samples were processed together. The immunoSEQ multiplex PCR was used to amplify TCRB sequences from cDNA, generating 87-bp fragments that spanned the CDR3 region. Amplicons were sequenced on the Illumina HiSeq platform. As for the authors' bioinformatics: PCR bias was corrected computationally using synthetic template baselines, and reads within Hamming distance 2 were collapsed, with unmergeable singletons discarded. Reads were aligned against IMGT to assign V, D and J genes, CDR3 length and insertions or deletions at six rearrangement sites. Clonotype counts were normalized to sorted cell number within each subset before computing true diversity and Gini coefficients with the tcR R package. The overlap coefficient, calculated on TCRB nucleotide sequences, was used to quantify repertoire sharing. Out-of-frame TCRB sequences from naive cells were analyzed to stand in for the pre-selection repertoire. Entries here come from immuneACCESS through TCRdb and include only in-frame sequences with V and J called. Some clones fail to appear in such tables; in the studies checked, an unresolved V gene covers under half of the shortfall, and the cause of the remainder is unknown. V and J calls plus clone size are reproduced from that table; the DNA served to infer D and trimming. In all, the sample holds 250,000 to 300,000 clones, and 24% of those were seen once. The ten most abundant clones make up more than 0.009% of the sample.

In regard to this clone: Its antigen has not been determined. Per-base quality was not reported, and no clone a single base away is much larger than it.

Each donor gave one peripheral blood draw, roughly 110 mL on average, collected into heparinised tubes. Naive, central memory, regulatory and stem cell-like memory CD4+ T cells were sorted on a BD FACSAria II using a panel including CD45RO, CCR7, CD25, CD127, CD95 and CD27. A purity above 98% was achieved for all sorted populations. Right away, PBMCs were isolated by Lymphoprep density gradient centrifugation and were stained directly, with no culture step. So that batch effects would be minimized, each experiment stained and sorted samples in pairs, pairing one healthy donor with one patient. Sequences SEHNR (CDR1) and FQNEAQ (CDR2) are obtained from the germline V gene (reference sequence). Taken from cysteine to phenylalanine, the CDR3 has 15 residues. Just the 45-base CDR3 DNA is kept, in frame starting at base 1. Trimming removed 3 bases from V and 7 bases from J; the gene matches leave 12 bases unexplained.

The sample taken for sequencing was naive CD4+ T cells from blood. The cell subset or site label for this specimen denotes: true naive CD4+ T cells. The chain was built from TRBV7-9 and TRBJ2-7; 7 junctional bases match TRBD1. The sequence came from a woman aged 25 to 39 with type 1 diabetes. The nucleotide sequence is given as TGTGCCAGCAGCTTTATGACAGGGCCATCGGGGGAGCAGTACTTC. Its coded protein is CASSFMTGPSGEQYF.